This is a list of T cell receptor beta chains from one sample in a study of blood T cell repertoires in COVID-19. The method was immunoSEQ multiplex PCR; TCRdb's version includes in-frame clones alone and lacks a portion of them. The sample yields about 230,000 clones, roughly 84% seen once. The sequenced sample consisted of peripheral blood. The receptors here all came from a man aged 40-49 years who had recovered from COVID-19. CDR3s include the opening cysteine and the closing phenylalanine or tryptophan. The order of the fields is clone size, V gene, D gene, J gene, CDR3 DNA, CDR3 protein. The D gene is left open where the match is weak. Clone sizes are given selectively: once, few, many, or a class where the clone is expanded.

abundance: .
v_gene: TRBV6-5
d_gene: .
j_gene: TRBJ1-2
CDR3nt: TGTGCCAGCAGGTCGACAGCTGTCTATGGCTACACCTTC
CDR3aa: CASRSTAVYGYTF

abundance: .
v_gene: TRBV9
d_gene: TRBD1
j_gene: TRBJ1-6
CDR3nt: TGTGCCAGCAGCGTAGGGGACAGGAATTCACCCCTCCACTTT
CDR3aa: CASSVGDRNSPLHF

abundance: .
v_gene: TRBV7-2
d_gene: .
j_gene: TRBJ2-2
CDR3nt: TGTGCCAGCAGCTTAGTAGGGACAAATCCCGGGGAGCTGTTTTTT
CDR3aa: CASSLVGTNPGELFF

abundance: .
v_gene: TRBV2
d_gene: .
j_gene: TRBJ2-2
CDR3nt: TGTGCCAGCAGTGATAGGGGTTCCGGGGAGCTGTTTTTT
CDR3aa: CASSDRGSGELFF

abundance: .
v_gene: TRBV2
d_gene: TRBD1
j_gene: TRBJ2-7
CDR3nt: TGTGCCAGCAGTGAAGGGGGGGACAGGGTCTACGAGCAGTACTTC
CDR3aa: CASSEGGDRVYEQYF

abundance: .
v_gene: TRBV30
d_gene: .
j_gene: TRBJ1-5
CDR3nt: TGTGCCTGGAGTCCAACGGGGATTTATCAGCCCCAGCATTTT
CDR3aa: CAWSPTGIYQPQHF

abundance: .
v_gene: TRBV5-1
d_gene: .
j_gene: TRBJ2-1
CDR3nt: TGCGCCAGCAGCCCCCAAGGGGATGAGCAGTTCTTC
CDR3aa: CASSPQGDEQFF

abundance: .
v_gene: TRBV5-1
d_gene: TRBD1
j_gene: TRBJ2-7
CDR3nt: TGCGCCAGCAGCTGGAGGGAGTCGGGACAGGGTTTCTCCTACGAGCAGTACTTC
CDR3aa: CASSWRESGQGFSYEQYF

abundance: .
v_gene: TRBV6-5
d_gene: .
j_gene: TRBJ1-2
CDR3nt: TGTGCCAGCAGTTACTCGGAGTGGCGGGACTATGGCTACACCTTC
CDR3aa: CASSYSEWRDYGYTF

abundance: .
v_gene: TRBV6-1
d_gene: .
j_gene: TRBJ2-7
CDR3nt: TGTGCCAGCAGTGAGCAGTTCTACGAGCAGTACTTC
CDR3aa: CASSEQFYEQYF

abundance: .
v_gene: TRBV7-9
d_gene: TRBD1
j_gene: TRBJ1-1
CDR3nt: TGTGCCAGCAGCTTATCCGCAGGGGGGAACACTGAAGCTTTCTTT
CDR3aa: CASSLSAGGNTEAFF

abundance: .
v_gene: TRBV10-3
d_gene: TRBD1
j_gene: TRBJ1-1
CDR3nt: TGTGCCATCAGTGAGTCAACAGGGGCACCCACTGAAGCTTTCTTT
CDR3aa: CAISESTGAPTEAFF

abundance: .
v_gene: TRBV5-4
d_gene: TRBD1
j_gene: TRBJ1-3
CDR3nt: TGTGCCAGCAGCCCGAGACAGGGTATCTCTGGAAACACCATATATTTT
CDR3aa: CASSPRQGISGNTIYF

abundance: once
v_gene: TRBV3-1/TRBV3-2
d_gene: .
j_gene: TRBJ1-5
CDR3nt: TGTGCCAGCAGCCAAGGGATGGGCAGCCGCAATCAGCCCCAGCATTTT
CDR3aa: CASSQGMGSRNQPQHF

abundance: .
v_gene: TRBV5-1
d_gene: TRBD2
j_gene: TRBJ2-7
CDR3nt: TGCGCCAGCAGCTTGGTGGCTAGCGGGAGCTCCTACGAGCAGTACTTC
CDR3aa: CASSLVASGSSYEQYF

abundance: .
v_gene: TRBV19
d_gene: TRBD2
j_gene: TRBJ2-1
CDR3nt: TGTGCCAGTAGTATAGATCTATGGGGGGGGGTCCCCCTGGGGAATGAGCAGTTCTTC
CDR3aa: CASSIDLWGGVPLGNEQFF

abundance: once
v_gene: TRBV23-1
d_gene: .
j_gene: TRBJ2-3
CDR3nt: TGCGCCAGCCCAGTGAAGGACAGCCAAAGCACAGATACGCAGTATTTT
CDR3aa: CASPVKDSQSTDTQYF

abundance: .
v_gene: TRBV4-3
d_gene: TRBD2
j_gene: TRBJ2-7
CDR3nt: TGCGCCAGCAGCCAAGATCAAGCGGGAGCTAAGCAGTACTTC
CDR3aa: CASSQDQAGAKQYF

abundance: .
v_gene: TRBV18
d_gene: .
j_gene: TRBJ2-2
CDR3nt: TGTGCCAGCTCAAAGGACAGACTGAACACCGGGGAGCTGTTTTTT
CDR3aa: CASSKDRLNTGELFF

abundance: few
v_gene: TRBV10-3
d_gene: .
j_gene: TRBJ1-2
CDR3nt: TGTGCCATCAGTCCAGACAGGAGCTCCTATGGCTACACCTTC
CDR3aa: CAISPDRSSYGYTF

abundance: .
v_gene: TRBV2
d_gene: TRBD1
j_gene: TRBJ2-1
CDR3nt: TGTGCCAGCACAGAGGGCAGGGGGCGGGTGTGGAATGAGCAGTTCTTC
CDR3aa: CASTEGRGRVWNEQFF

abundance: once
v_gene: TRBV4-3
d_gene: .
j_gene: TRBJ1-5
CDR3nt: TGCGCCAGCAGCCAAGATCCGGGGAGAGGTCAGCCCCAGCATTTT
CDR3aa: CASSQDPGRGQPQHF

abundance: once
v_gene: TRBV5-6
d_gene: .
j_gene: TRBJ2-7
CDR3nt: TGTGCCAGCAGCTTGTTGGTGGGGAGTGGGTACGAGCAGTACTTC
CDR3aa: CASSLLVGSGYEQYF

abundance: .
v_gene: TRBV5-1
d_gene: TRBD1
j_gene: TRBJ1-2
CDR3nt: TGCGCCAGCAGCTTGGCGGGACAGGGAGTGGATGGCTACACCTTC
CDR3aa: CASSLAGQGVDGYTF

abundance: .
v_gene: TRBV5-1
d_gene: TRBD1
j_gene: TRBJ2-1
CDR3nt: TGCGCCAGCAGCTGGGACAGGGGTAATGAGCAGTTCTTC
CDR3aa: CASSWDRGNEQFF

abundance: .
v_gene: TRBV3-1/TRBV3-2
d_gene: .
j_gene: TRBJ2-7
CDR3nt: TGTGCCAGCAGCCAAGGGTTTGGGGGCGCGAGTTCCTACGAGCAGTACTTC
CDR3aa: CASSQGFGGASSYEQYF

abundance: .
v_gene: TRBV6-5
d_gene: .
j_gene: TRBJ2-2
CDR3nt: TGTGCCACCACGGGAATGGCCGGGAACACCGGGGAGCTGTTTTTT
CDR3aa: CATTGMAGNTGELFF

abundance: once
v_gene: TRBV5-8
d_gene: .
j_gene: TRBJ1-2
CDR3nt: TGTGCCAGCAGTTATAGGGGTGGCTACACCTTC
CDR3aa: CASSYRGGYTF

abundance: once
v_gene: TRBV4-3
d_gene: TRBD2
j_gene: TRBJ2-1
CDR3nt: TGCGCCAGCAGCCTGGGGGTGACGGGAGGGGTTGACGATGAGCAGTTCTTC
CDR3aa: CASSLGVTGGVDDEQFF

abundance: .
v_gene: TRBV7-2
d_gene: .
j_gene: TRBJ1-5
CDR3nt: TGTGCCAGCAGCCCCCTCAATCAGCCCCAGCATTTT
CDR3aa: CASSPLNQPQHF

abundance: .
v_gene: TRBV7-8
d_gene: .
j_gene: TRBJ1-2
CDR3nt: TGTGCCAGCAGCCTAATTAGAGCTAACTATGGCTACACCTTC
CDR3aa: CASSLIRANYGYTF

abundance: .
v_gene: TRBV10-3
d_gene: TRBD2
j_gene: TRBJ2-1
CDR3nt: TGTGCCAACTCGGCGGGAGCTGCCTACAATGAGCAGTTCTTC
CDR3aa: CANSAGAAYNEQFF

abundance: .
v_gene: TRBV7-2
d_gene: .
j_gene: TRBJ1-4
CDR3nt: TGTGCCAGCAGCTTTGCTACAGGGTTCGGAGAAAAACTGTTTTTT
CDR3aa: CASSFATGFGEKLFF

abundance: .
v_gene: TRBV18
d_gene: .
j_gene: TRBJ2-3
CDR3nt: TGTGCCAGCTCGCCGCTAGCGTTAGATACGCAGTATTTT
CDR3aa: CASSPLALDTQYF

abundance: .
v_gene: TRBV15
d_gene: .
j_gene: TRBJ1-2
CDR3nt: TGTGCCACCAGCAGGATACAGGACTATGGCTACACCTTC
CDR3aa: CATSRIQDYGYTF

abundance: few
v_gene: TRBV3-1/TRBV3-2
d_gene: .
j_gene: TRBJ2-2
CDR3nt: TGTGCCAGCAGCCCGCTTGCGGGAACCAAGGGGGAGCTGTTTTTT
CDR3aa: CASSPLAGTKGELFF

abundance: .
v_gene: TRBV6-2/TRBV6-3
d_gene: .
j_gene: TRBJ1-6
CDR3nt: TGTGCCAGCAGTTTAGCCGGACAAAATAATTCACCCCTCCACTTT
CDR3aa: CASSLAGQNNSPLHF

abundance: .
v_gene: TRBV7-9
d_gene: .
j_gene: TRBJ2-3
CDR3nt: TGTGCCAGCAGCTCTACCCCCTCTCCAGATACGCAGTATTTT
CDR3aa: CASSSTPSPDTQYF

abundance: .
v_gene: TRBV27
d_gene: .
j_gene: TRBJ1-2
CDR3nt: TGTGCCAGCAGTTACGCCACCCGGGGGGCCTACTATGGCTACACCTTC
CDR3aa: CASSYATRGAYYGYTF

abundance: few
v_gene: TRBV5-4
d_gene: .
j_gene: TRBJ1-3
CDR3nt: TGTGCCAGCAGCCAGGACGGACACTCTGGAAACACCATATATTTT
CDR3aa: CASSQDGHSGNTIYF

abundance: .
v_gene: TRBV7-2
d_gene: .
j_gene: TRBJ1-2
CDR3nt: TGTGCCAGCAGCTTAGCCACCAGCTATGGCTACACCTTC
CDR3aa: CASSLATSYGYTF

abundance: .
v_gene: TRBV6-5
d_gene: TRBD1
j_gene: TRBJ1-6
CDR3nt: TGTGCCAGCAGTTACGGGACAGGCAAGACTAATTCACCCCTCCACTTT
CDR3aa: CASSYGTGKTNSPLHF

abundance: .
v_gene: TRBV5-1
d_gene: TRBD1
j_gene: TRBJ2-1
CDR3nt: TGCGCCAGCAGCTTGTTTGGACAGGTCTACAATGAGCAGTTCTTC
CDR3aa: CASSLFGQVYNEQFF

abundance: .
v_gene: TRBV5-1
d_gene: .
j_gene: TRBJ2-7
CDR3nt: TGCGCCAGCAGCTGGGGGGGGGCCGAGCAGTACTTC
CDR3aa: CASSWGGAEQYF

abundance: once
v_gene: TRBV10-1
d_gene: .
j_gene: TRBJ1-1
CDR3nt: TGCGCCAGCAGTGATAACAGCTACCCGCTGGGAGCTTTCTTT
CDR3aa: CASSDNSYPLGAFF

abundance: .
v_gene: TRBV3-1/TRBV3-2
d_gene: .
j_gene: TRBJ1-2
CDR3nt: TGTGCCAGCTTCTCAGGGGAAAACTATGGCTACACCTTC
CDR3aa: CASFSGENYGYTF

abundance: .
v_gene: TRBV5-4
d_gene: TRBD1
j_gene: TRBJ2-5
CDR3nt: TGTGCCAGCAGTCCGGACAGGCTACGTAGTTTGGAGACCCAGTACTTC
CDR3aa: CASSPDRLRSLETQYF

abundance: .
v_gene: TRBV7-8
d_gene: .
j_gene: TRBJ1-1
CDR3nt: TGTGCCAGCAGCTTAGGCAGGGCCAGCACTGAAGCTTTCTTT
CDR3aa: CASSLGRASTEAFF

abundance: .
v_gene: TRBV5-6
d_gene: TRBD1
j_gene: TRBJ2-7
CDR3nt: TGTGCCACCAAGTGGGGGACAGAGGGACCATACGAGCAGTACTTC
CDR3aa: CATKWGTEGPYEQYF

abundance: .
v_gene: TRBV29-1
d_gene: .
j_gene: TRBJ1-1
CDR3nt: TGCAGCGTATACTCAGGGTCGGCTGAAGCTTTCTTT
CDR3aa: CSVYSGSAEAFF

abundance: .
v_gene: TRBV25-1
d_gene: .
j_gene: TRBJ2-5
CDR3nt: .
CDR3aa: CASSTSQGARETQYF